This T cell receptor (beta chain) comes out of a study of OX40 agonist ivuxolimab in advanced cancers. The overall study: Ivuxolimab was administered intravenously to patients at 0.01 to 10 mg/kg every 2 weeks.

Here immunoSEQ multiplex PCR was the method, and the copy in TCRdb shows in-frame clones only, minus some. The sample contains about 79,000 clones, 90% of which appear only once. Trimming took off 2 bases at V and 0 bases at J, with 8 bases between the two ends. The CDR3 extends over 15 amino acids. Per germline, CDR1 SNHLY and CDR2 FYNNEI. V and J are TRBV2 and TRBJ1-5, with unresolved D. This clonotype originated in an adult with an advanced solid tumor such as melanoma, head and neck, liver or kidney cancer. The source was CD4+ or CD8+ T cells sorted from blood, collected in a trial of the OX40 agonist ivuxolimab. CDR3 sequence (DNA): TGTGCCAGCAGTGAACTAGAAAATAGCAATCAGCCCCAGCATTTT. Translation: CASSELENSNQPQHF.